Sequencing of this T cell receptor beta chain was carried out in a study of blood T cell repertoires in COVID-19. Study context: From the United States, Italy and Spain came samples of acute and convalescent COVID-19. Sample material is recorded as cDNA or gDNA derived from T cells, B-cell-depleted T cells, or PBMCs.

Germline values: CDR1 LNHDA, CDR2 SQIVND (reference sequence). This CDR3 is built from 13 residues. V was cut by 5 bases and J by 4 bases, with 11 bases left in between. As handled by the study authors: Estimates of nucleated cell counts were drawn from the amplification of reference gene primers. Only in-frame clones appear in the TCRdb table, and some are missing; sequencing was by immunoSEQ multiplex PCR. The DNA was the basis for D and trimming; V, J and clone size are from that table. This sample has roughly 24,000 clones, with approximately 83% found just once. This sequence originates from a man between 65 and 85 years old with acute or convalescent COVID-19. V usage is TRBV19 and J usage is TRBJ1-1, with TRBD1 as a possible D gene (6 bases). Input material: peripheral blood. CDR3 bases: TGTGCCAGTAGTCCCACACAGGGCACTGAAGCTTTCTTT. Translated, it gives CASSPTQGTEAFF.